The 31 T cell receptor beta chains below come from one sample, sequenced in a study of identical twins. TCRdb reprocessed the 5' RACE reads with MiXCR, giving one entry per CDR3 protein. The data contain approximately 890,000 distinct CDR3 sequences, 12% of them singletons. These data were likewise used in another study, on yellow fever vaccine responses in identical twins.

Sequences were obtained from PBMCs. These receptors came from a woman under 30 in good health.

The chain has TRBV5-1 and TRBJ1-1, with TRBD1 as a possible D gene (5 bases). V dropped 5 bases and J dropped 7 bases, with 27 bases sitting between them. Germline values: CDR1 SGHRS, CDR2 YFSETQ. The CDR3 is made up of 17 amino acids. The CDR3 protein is CASSTGGLGHRANEAFF. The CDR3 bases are TGCGCCAGCAGTACCGGGGGTTTAGGCCATCGCGCAAATGAAGCTTTCTTT.

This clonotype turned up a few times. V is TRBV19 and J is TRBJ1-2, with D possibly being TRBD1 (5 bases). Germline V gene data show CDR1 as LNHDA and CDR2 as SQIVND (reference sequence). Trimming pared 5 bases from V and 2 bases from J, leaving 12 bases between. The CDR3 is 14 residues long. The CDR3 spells CASSAGRGNYGYTF. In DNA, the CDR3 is TGTGCCAGTAGTGCGGGACGGGGGAACTATGGCTACACCTTC.

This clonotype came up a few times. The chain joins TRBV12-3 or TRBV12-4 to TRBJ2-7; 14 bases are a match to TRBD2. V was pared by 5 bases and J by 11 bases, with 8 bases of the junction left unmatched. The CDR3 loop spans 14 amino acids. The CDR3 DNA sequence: TGTGCCAGCAGTACACGGGGACTAGCGGGAGTTGAGTACTTC. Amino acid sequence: CASSTRGLAGVEYF.

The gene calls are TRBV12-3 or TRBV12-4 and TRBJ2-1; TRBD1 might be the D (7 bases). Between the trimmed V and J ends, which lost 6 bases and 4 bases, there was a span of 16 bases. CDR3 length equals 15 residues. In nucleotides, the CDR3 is TGTGCCAGCAGCCCCCAGGGGGGTACTTACAATGAGCAGTTCTTC. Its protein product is CASSPQGGTYNEQFF.

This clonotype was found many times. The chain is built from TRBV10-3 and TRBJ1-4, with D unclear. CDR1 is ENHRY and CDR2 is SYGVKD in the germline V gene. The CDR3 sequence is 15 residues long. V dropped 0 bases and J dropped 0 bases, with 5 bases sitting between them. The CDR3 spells CAISESSATNEKLFF. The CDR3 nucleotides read TGTGCCATCAGTGAGTCGAGCGCAACTAATGAAAAACTGTTTTTT.

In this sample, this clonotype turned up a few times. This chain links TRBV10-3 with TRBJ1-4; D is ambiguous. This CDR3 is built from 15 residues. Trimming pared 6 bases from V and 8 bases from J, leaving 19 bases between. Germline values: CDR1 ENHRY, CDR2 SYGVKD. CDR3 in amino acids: CAIRDPGGVNEKLFF. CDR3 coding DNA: TGTGCCATCAGGGACCCGGGCGGGGTTAACGAAAAACTGTTTTTT.

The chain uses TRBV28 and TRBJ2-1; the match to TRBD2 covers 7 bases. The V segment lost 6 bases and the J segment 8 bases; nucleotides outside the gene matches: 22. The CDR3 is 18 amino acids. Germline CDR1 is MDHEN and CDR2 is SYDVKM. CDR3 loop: CASSPGASGKGGRYEQFF. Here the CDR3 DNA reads TGTGCCAGCAGCCCTGGGGCTAGCGGCAAAGGAGGACGGTATGAGCAGTTCTTC.

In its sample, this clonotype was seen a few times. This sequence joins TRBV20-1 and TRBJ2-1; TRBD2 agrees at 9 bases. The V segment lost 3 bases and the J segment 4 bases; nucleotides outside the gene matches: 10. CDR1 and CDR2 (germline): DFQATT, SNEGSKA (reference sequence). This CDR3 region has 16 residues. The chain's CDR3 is CSARPLGAGGYNEQFF. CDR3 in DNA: TGCAGTGCTAGGCCCCTCGGGGCGGGAGGGTACAATGAGCAGTTCTTC.

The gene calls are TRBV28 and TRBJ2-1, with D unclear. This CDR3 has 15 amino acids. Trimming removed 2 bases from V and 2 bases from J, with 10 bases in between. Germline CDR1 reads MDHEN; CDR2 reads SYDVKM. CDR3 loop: CASSLGLMPYNEQFF. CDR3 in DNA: TGTGCCAGCAGTTTAGGCCTTATGCCCTACAATGAGCAGTTCTTC.

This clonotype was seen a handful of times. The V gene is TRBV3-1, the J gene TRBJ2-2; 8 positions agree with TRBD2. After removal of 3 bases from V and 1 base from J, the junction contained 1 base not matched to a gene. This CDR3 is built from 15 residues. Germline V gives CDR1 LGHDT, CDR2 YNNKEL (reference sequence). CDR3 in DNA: TGTGCCAGCAGCCAGCGGGGGGTGAACACCGGGGAGCTGTTTTTT. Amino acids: CASSQRGVNTGELFF.

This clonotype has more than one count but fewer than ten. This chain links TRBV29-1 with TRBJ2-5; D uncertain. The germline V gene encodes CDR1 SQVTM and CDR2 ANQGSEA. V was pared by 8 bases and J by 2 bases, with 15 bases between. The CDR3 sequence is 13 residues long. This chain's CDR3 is CSSRANFQETQYF. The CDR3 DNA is TGCAGCTCCCGGGCTAATTTTCAAGAGACCCAGTACTTC.

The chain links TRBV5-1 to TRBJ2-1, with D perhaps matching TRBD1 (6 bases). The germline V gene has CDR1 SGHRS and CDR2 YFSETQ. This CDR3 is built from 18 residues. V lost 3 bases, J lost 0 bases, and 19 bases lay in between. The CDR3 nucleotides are TGCGCCAGCAGCTGGAGCTCAATGACAGGCGTCTCCTACAATGAGCAGTTCTTC. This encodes CASSWSSMTGVSYNEQFF.

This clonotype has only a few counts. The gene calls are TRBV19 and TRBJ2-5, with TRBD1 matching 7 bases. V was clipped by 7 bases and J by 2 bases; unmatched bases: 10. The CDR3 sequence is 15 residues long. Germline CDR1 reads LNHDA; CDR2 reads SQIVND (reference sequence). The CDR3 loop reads CASNPGTASQETQYF. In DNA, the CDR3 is TGTGCCAGTAATCCCGGGACAGCAAGTCAAGAGACCCAGTACTTC.

Written as DNA, the CDR3 is TGTGCCAGCAGCCTGGGCGCGGGACACAACACCGGGGAGCTGTTTTTT. This codes for CASSLGAGHNTGELFF. V gene TRBV3-1 combines with J gene TRBJ2-2; D is perhaps TRBD1 or TRBD2 (6 bases each). This CDR3 comprises 16 residues. V lost 4 bases and J lost 2, with 14 bases in between. Germline CDR1 and CDR2: LGHDT and YNNKEL (reference sequence). The whole variable domain, filled in from reference TRBV3-1 and TRBJ2-2, reads DTAVSQTPKYLVTQMGNDKSIKCEQNLGHDTMYWYKQDSKKFLKIMFSYNNKELIINETVPNRFSPKSPDKAHLNLHINSLELGDSAVYFCASSLGAGHNTGELFFGEGSRLTVL.

DNA of the CDR3: TGTGCCACCACCATTCAGGGGAACACTGAAGCTTTCTTT. It encodes CATTIQGNTEAFF. The chain is built from TRBV10-3 and TRBJ1-1, with a possible D match to TRBD1 (5 bases). Trimming removed 10 bases at V and 1 base at J, with 13 bases between. CDR1 is ENHRY and CDR2 is SYGVKD in the germline V gene. The CDR3 length is 13 residues.

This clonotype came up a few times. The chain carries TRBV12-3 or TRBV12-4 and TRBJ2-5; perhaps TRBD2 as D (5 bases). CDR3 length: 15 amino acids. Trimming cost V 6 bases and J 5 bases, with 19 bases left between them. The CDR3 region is CASSFAPYGGETQYF. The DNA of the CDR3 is TGTGCCAGCAGCTTCGCCCCGTATGGCGGGGAGACCCAGTACTTC.

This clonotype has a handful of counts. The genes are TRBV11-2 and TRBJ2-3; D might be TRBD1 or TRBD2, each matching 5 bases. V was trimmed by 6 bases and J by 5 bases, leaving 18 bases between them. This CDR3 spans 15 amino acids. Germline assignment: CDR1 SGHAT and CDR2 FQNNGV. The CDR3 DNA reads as TGTGCCAGCAGGCCCCGGGCAGGGAGAGAAGATACGCAGTATTTT. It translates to CASRPRAGREDTQYF.

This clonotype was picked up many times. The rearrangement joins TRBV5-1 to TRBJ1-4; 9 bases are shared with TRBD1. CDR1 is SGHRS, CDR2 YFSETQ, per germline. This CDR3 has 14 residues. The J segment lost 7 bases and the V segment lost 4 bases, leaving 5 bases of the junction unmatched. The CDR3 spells CASSDRGEGEKLFF. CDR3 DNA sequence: TGCGCCAGCAGCGACAGGGGGGAAGGTGAAAAACTGTTTTTT. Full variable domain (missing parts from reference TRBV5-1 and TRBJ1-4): KAGVTQTPRYLIKTRGQQVTLSCSPISGHRSVSWYQQTPGQGLQFLFEYFSETQRNKGNFPGRFSGRQFSNSRSEMNVSTLELGDSALYLCASSDRGEGEKLFFGSGTQLSVL.

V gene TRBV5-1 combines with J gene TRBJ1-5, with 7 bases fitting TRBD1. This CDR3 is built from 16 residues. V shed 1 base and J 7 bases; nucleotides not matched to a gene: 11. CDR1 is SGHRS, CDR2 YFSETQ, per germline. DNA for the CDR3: TGCGCCAGCAGCTTGAATGGGCCAGGGGGAGGGCAGCCCCAGCATTTT. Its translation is CASSLNGPGGGQPQHF.

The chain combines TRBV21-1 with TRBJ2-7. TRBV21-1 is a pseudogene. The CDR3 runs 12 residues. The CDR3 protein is CASSKGSYEQYF. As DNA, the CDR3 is TGTGCCAGCAGCAAAGGCTCCTACGAGCAGTACTTC.

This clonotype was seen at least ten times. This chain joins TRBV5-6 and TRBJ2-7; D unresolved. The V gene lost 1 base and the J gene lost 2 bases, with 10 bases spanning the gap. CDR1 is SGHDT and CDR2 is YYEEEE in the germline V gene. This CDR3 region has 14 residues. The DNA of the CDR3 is TGTGCCAGCAGCTTGAACCCATCTACCTACGAGCAGTACGTC. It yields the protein CASSLNPSTYEQYV.

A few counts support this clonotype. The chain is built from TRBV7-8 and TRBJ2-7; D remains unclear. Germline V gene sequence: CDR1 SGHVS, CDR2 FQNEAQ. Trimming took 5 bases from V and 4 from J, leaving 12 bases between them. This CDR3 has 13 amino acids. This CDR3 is CASSIGRPYEQYF. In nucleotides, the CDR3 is TGTGCCAGCAGCATTGGACGGCCATACGAGCAGTACTTC. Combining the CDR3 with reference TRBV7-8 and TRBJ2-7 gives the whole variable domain GAGVSQSPRYKVAKRGQDVALRCDPISGHVSLFWYQQALGQGPEFLTYFQNEAQLDKSGLPSDRFFAERPEGSVSTLKIQRTQQEDSAVYLCASSIGRPYEQYFGPGTRLTVT.

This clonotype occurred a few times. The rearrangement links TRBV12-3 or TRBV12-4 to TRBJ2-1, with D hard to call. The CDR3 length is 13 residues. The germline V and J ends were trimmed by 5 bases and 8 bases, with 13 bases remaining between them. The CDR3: CASSPGRGDEQFF. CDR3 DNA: TGTGCCAGCAGTCCCGGACGCGGCGATGAGCAGTTCTTC.

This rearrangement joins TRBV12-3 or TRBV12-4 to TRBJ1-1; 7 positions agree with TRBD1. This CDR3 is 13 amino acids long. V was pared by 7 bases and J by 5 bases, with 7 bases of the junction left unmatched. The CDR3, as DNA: TGTGCCAGCACCCAGACAGGGCGGACTGAAGCTTTCTTT. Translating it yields CASTQTGRTEAFF.

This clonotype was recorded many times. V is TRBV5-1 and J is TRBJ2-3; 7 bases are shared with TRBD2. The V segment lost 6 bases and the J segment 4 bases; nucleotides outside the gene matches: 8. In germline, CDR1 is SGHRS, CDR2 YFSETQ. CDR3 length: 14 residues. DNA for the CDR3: TGCGCCAGCAACGTGGCGGGAGCGGCAGATACGCAGTATTTT. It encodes CASNVAGAADTQYF.

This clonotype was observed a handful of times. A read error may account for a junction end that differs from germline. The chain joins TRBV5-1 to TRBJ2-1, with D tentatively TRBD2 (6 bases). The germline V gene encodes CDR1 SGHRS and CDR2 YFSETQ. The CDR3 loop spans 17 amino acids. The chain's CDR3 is CASSLVGGQASHNEQFF. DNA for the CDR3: TGCGCCAGCAGCTTGGTTGGAGGGCAAGCCTCCCACAATGAGCAGTTCTTC.

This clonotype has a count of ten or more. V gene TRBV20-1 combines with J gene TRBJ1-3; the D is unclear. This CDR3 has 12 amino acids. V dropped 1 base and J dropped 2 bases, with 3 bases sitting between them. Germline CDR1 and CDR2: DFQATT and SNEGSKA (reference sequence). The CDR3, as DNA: TGCAGTGCTAGAGGGGCTGGAAACACCATATATTTT. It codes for CSARGAGNTIYF.

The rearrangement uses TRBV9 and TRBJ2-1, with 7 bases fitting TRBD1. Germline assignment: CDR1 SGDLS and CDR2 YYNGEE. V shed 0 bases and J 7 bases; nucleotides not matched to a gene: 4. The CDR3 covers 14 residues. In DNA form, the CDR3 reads TGTGCCAGCAGCGTAGGTTCCAGGGGGAATGAGCAGTTCTTC. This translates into CASSVGSRGNEQFF. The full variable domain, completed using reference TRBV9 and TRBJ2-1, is DSGVTQTPKHLITATGQRVTLRCSPRSGDLSVYWYQQSLDQGLQFLIQYYNGEERAKGNILERFSAQQFPDLHSELNLSSLELGDSALYFCASSVGSRGNEQFFGPGTRLTVL.

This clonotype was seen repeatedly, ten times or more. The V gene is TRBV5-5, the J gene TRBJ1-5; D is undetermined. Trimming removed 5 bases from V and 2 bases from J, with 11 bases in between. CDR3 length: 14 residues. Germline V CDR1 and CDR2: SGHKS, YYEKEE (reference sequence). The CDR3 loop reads CASRPFPGNQPQHF. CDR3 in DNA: TGTGCCAGCAGACCTTTTCCGGGCAATCAGCCCCAGCATTTT.

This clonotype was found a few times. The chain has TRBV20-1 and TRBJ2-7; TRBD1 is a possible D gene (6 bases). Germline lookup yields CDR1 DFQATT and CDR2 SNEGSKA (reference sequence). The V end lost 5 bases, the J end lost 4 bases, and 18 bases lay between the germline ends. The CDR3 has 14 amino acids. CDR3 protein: CSADGPGQLYEQYF. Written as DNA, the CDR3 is TGCAGTGCTGATGGGCCGGGACAACTTTACGAGCAGTACTTC.

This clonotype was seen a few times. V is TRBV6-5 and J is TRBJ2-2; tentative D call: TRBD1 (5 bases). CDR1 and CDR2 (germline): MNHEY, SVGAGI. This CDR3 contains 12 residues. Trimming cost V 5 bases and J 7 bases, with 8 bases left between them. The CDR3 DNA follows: TGTGCCAGCAGTCACCAGGGCGGGGAGCTGTTTTTT. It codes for CASSHQGGELFF.